This T cell receptor (beta chain) originates from a study of post-analysis software for immune sequencing data. Study-wide points: When patients were compared with controls, a handful of TRBV segments were more frequent, TRBV5-6, TRBV5-1 and TRBV20-1 among them. Relative to controls, patients with multiple sclerosis showed significantly lower normalized Chao1 diversity. Same-batch preparations were strongly co-clustered by F measure.

Concerning this clonotype: What it recognizes is unknown.

The CDR3 consists of 16 residues. V lost 4 bases, J lost 4 bases, and 12 bases stayed unmatched. Germline loops: CDR1 MNHEY, CDR2 SVGAGI. Prepared libraries of TCR beta cDNA carried unique molecular identifiers. TCRdb independently ran MiXCR on the PCR reads; one entry per CDR3 protein. This sample yields around 700,000 distinct CDR3 sequences, of which approximately 59% are seen a single time; roughly 10% belongs to the top ten. Sequencing was performed on blood. The origin of this receptor is a girl aged 2 to 9 with multiple sclerosis. The V call is TRBV6-5, the J call TRBJ2-7, with 8 bases matching TRBD1. The CDR3 is CASSLTTGEGPYEQYF. The CDR3 bases are TGTGCCAGCAGTTTAACGACAGGGGAAGGGCCGTACGAGCAGTACTTC.